A selection of T cell receptor beta chains follows, all from one sample in a study of T cell responses to AZD1222 COVID-19 vaccine. Produced via immunoSEQ multiplex PCR; TCRdb's table is partial and in-frame only. This table has about 200,000 clones, about 92% appearing once. The specimen was peripheral blood, collected on day 0 of MenACWY control vaccination. All receptors derive from an adult in good health. The CDR3 runs from the conserved cysteine through the conserved F or W. The order of the fields is V gene, J gene, D gene, clone size, CDR3 protein, CDR3 DNA. A D gene is named only where the DNA matches it firmly. A row's size may be missing; if present it is once, few, many or a size class.

TRBV5-1	TRBJ1-2	TRBD1	.	CASSLGTGYGYTF	TGCGCCAGCAGCCTCGGGACAGGGTATGGCTACACCTTC
TRBV27	TRBJ1-1	.	.	CASSQRGQKNTEAFF	TGTGCCAGCAGTCAGCGGGGCCAAAAGAACACTGAAGCTTTCTTT
TRBV29-1	TRBJ1-4	.	.	CSVRRDEKLFF	TGCAGCGTTCGAAGGGATGAAAAACTGTTTTTT
TRBV30	TRBJ1-2	.	once	CAWSEGVGYGYTF	TGTGCCTGGAGTGAGGGAGTTGGCTATGGCTACACCTTC
TRBV6-1	TRBJ2-7	.	.	CASSGNNRPSSSYEQYF	TGTGCCAGCAGTGGAAATAACAGACCTTCCTCTTCCTACGAGCAGTACTTC
TRBV19	TRBJ1-2	.	.	CASSALLLGSHGYTF	TGTGCCAGTAGTGCCCTCCTTTTGGGGAGTCATGGCTACACCTTC
TRBV6-2/TRBV6-3	TRBJ2-2	.	once	CASSSNTGTGELFF	TGTGCCAGCAGTTCAAATACAGGGACCGGGGAGCTGTTTTTT
TRBV11-2	TRBJ2-1	.	.	CASGWASSYNEQFF	TGTGCCAGCGGCTGGGCCTCATCCTACAATGAGCAGTTCTTC
TRBV7-2	TRBJ1-1	.	.	CASSSYRSLNTEAFF	TGTGCCAGCAGCTCCTACAGAAGCTTGAACACTGAAGCTTTCTTT
TRBV13	TRBJ2-4	.	.	CASSQLSGQGKNIQYF	TGTGCCAGCAGCCAACTTTCCGGCCAGGGCAAAAACATTCAGTACTTC
TRBV19	TRBJ1-4	.	.	CASTNAGAGRPNEKLFF	TGTGCCAGCACAAACGCCGGGGCAGGCCGACCTAATGAAAAACTGTTTTTT
TRBV2	TRBJ2-5	TRBD1	.	CASKGWTGVETQYF	TGTGCCAGCAAGGGGTGGACAGGGGTAGAGACCCAGTACTTC
TRBV2	TRBJ1-5	.	.	CASSVSRGDQPQHF	TGTGCCAGCAGTGTTTCGAGGGGGGATCAGCCCCAGCATTTT
TRBV7-9	TRBJ2-7	.	.	CASSPPRYYEQYF	TGTGCCAGCAGCCCCCCACGGTACTACGAGCAGTACTTC
TRBV19	TRBJ2-6	TRBD1	.	CASNPGTGGWGANVLTF	TGTGCCAGTAATCCCGGGACAGGGGGCTGGGGGGCCAACGTCCTGACTTTC
TRBV7-2	TRBJ1-4	.	.	CASSTRAGATSEKLFF	TGTGCCAGCAGCACCCGGGCGGGGGCGACGAGTGAAAAACTGTTTTTT
TRBV5-4	TRBJ1-2	.	.	CASSPETAYYGYTF	TGTGCCAGCAGCCCAGAGACAGCGTACTATGGCTACACCTTC
TRBV10-2	TRBJ2-1	TRBD2	.	CASSDPPGGEQFF	TGCGCCAGCAGTGACCCCCCGGGGGGGGAACAGTTCTTC
TRBV3-1/TRBV3-2	TRBJ1-1	.	.	CASTAVNSLTNTEAFF	TGTGCCAGCACCGCCGTTAACAGCCTCACGAACACTGAAGCTTTCTTT
TRBV6-5	TRBJ1-3	TRBD1	.	CASIGQGRGNTIYF	TGTGCCAGCATTGGACAGGGGCGAGGAAACACCATATATTTT
TRBV18	TRBJ2-3	.	once	CASSPSRDDTQYF	TGTGCCAGCTCACCCTCTAGGGACGATACGCAGTATTTT
TRBV10-3	TRBJ1-2	.	.	CATPSGTGAGGYTF	TGTGCCACCCCCAGTGGTACAGGAGCGGGCGGCTACACCTTC
TRBV6-5	TRBJ1-2	TRBD1	.	CASSPVTGNYGYTF	TGTGCCAGCAGCCCCGTGACAGGGAACTATGGCTACACCTTC
TRBV5-5	TRBJ1-5	TRBD1	.	CASSLVLGQGNQPQHF	TGTGCCAGCAGCTTGGTTTTAGGACAGGGCAATCAGCCCCAGCATTTT
TRBV19	TRBJ1-3	TRBD1	.	CASSTYRGSNLYF	TGTGCCAGTAGTACCTACAGGGGCTCAAACCTATATTTT
TRBV28	TRBJ1-2	.	.	CASSFGAGPPYGYTF	TGTGCCAGCAGTTTCGGAGCAGGGCCACCCTATGGCTACACCTTC
TRBV2	TRBJ1-4	.	.	CASRKGGQGNEKLFF	TGTGCCAGCAGGAAAGGTGGGCAGGGGAATGAAAAACTGTTTTTT
TRBV4-1	TRBJ1-2	.	.	CASSQEGRGGYGYTF	TGCGCCAGCAGCCAAGAGGGGCGAGGGGGGTATGGCTACACCTTC
TRBV11-2	TRBJ2-2	TRBD1	.	CASSLGTGVGTGELFF	TGTGCCAGCAGCTTAGGGACAGGGGTTGGCACCGGGGAGCTGTTTTTT
TRBV19	TRBJ1-6	TRBD1	once	CASMGTAHDSPLHF	TGTGCCAGTATGGGGACAGCCCATGATTCACCCCTCCACTTT
TRBV5-4	TRBJ1-1	.	.	CASSPRANTEAFF	TGTGCCAGCAGCCCTAGAGCGAACACTGAAGCTTTCTTT
TRBV7-9	TRBJ1-4	.	.	CASSSTGINEKLFF	TGTGCCAGCAGCTCAACAGGGATAAATGAAAAACTGTTTTTT
TRBV11-2	TRBJ2-7	TRBD2	.	CASSSWTSDEQYF	TGTGCCAGCAGCTCTTGGACTAGCGACGAGCAGTACTTC
TRBV6-5	TRBJ1-4	TRBD1	.	CASSRPGQGGEKLFF	TGTGCCAGCAGCAGGCCGGGACAGGGGGGCGAAAAACTGTTTTTT
TRBV5-5	TRBJ1-2	TRBD1	.	CASSLDRGFGGYTF	TGTGCCAGCAGCTTAGACAGGGGCTTCGGTGGCTACACCTTC
TRBV20-1	TRBJ2-1	.	.	CSASSDNEQFF	TGCAGTGCTAGTTCGGACAATGAGCAGTTCTTC
TRBV6-5	TRBJ1-2	.	.	CASRQAADYGYTF	TGTGCCAGCAGGCAGGCGGCAGACTATGGCTACACCTTC
TRBV5-4	TRBJ1-6	TRBD1	few	CASSPRQGHSPLHF	TGTGCCAGCAGCCCAAGACAGGGTCACTCACCCCTCCACTTT
TRBV9	TRBJ1-4	.	once	CASSQSSLGEKLFF	TGTGCCAGCAGCCAAAGCTCCCTAGGGGAAAAACTGTTTTTT
TRBV2	TRBJ2-3	.	.	CASSVQGMADTQYF	TGTGCCAGCAGTGTTCAGGGGATGGCAGATACGCAGTATTTT
TRBV6-6	TRBJ1-6	TRBD1	.	CASSSGQGVRSPLHF	TGTGCCAGCAGTTCCGGACAGGGGGTTCGTTCACCCCTCCACTTT
TRBV19	TRBJ2-7	.	once	CASSPGTGSSYEQYF	TGTGCCAGTAGTCCCGGGACTGGGAGCTCCTACGAGCAGTACTTC
TRBV6-5	TRBJ1-1	.	.	CASRGGTEAFF	TGTGCCAGCAGAGGAGGCACTGAAGCTTTCTTT
TRBV7-7	TRBJ2-7	.	few	CASSLAGGGRYEQYF	TGTGCCAGCAGCTTAGCCGGCGGAGGGAGGTACGAGCAGTACTTC
TRBV2	TRBJ1-1	TRBD1	.	CASSLRTGAGRTEAFF	TGTGCCAGCAGTTTACGGACAGGGGCGGGGAGGACTGAAGCTTTCTTT
TRBV6-5	TRBJ1-5	.	.	CASATDGLNQPQHF	TGTGCCAGCGCGACGGACGGCCTTAATCAGCCCCAGCATTTT
TRBV19	TRBJ1-4	.	.	CASSPGTVAEKLFF	TGTGCCAGTAGTCCCGGGACCGTCGCCGAAAAACTGTTTTTT
TRBV7-2	TRBJ2-5	.	.	CASSLVGGETQYF	TGTGCCAGCAGCTTAGTTGGGGGGGAGACCCAGTACTTC
TRBV2	TRBJ1-5	.	.	CASSDAGGRQPQHF	TGTGCCAGCAGTGATGCTGGGGGCAGGCAGCCCCAGCATTTT
TRBV3-1/TRBV3-2	TRBJ1-2	.	.	CASSPYFGPRGGVYTF	TGTGCCAGCAGCCCATATTTCGGGCCCCGGGGCGGTGTCTACACCTTC
TRBV30	TRBJ1-5	.	.	CAWSLGGGGNQPQHF	TGTGCCTGGAGTCTAGGAGGGGGGGGCAATCAGCCCCAGCATTTT
TRBV9	TRBJ2-2	.	.	CASSVRRGPNTGELFF	TGTGCCAGCAGCGTAAGGAGGGGCCCGAACACCGGGGAGCTGTTTTTT
TRBV19	TRBJ1-6	.	.	CASSTTENYSPLHF	TGTGCCAGTAGTACAACTGAGAATTATTCACCCCTCCACTTT
TRBV5-4	TRBJ2-2	TRBD1	.	CASSPPRRGSNTGELFF	TGTGCCAGCAGCCCTCCTCGCAGGGGGTCGAACACCGGGGAGCTGTTTTTT